The 20 T cell receptor beta chains below were found in one sample sequenced in a study of blood T cells in healthy people across ages. A sample-barcoded 5' primer and a J-beta primer mix were used in a second PCR of roughly 6 to 12 cycles. A single record per CDR3 protein comes from TCRdb applying MiXCR to the 5' RACE reads. The sample consists of roughly 2 million distinct CDR3 sequences, about 50% of them appearing once. The sample was blood. All receptors derive from a woman between 35 and 50 years old in good health.

This clonotype was picked up many times. This chain joins TRBV7-2 and TRBJ2-1; 9 nucleotides align to TRBD1. Germline lookup yields CDR1 SGHTA and CDR2 FQGNSA. V lost 3 bases to trimming and J lost 6 bases; unmatched junction nucleotides: 0. There are 13 residues in the CDR3. This chain's CDR3 is CASSLDRGNEQFF. CDR3 nucleotide sequence: TGTGCCAGCAGCTTGGACAGGGGCAATGAGCAGTTCTTC. The full variable domain, completed using reference TRBV7-2 and TRBJ2-1, is GAGVSQSPSNKVTEKGKDVELRCDPISGHTALYWYRQSLGQGLEFLIYFQGNSAPDKSGLPSDRFSAERTGGSVSTLTIQRTQQEDSAVYLCASSLDRGNEQFFGPGTRLTVL.

This chain connects TRBV5-1 to TRBJ2-3; 11 positions match TRBD2. The CDR3 is 18 residues long. The germline CDR1 and CDR2 sequences are SGHRS and YFSETQ. The trim removed 3 bases at V and 1 base at J, leaving 10 bases unmatched. The CDR3 is CASSSGTSGGFGTDTQYF. The CDR3 DNA reads TGCGCCAGCAGCTCCGGGACTAGCGGCGGATTTGGCACAGATACGCAGTATTTT.

This clonotype was recorded a few times. Germline and junction disagree at one end, which may indicate a read error. The chain is built from TRBV7-7 and TRBJ2-7; D is uncertain. CDR3 size: 13 residues. Germline V lookup: CDR1 SSHAT, CDR2 FNYEAQ (reference sequence). The chain's CDR3 is CASSSTSYNEQYF. In DNA, the CDR3 is TGTGCTAGCAGCTCCACCTCGTACAATGAGCAGTACTTC.

This clonotype was seen only a few times. The chain recombines TRBV7-2 with TRBJ2-3, with 9 nucleotides matching TRBD1. The CDR3 is 15 residues long. V lost 6 bases and J lost 3; bases outside the gene matches: 7. Germline CDR1 and CDR2: SGHTA and FQGNSA. The chain's CDR3 is CASRADRGRTDTQYF. DNA of the CDR3: TGTGCCAGCAGAGCGGACAGGGGAAGGACAGATACGCAGTATTTT.

This clonotype was recorded a few times. The rearrangement uses TRBV4-3 and TRBJ2-7; 7 positions agree with TRBD1. The germline CDR1 and CDR2 sequences are LGHNA and YSLEER. The CDR3 runs to 15 residues. The V gene end was trimmed by 0 bases and the J gene end by 6 bases; junction bases not matched to a gene: 8. CDR3 protein: CASSQEFRQGGEQYF. The CDR3 region has the DNA TGCGCCAGCAGCCAAGAGTTTAGACAGGGCGGCGAGCAGTACTTC.

V is TRBV20-1 and J is TRBJ2-4; 12 positions match TRBD2. Judging by the DNA end, TRBJ2-7 fits better; the J call may be wrong. The CDR3 runs to 13 residues. The germline CDR1 and CDR2 sequences are DFQATT and SNEGSKA (reference sequence). The CDR3 loop is CSASRGLAGEQYF. The DNA for the CDR3 is TGCAGTGCTAGTAGGGGACTAGCGGGCGAGCAGTACTTC.

This chain connects TRBV5-6 to TRBJ2-7, with 10 nucleotides matching TRBD1. The CDR3 has 16 amino acids. From germline, CDR1 is SGHDT and CDR2 YYEEEE. With 6 bases clipped from V and 3 bases from J, the junction kept 12 bases outside the gene matches. CDR3 nucleotide sequence: TGTGCCAGCACTGAACTCGGACAGGGGGTTTACTACGAGCAGTACTTC. Protein: CASTELGQGVYYEQYF. The variable domain in full, with the rest retrieved from reference TRBV5-6 and TRBJ2-7, is DAGVTQSPTHLIKTRGQQVTLRCSPKSGHDTVSWYQQALGQGPQFIFQYYEEEERQRGNFPDRFSGHQFPNYSSELNVNALLLGDSALYLCASTELGQGVYYEQYFGPGTRLTVT.

DNA of the CDR3: TGTGCCAGCAGCCCCCCAGGGGCTCTCGAGCAGTACTTC. Translated, it gives CASSPPGALEQYF. The J gene is TRBJ2-4, the V gene TRBV5-6; tentative D call: TRBD1 (6 bases). The end of the DNA is better explained by TRBJ2-7, so the J call may be wrong. Germline CDR1 and CDR2: SGHDT and YYEEEE. The CDR3 length is 13 residues.

This clonotype was seen only once. V gene TRBV18 combines with J gene TRBJ1-5; maybe TRBD1 (5 bases). Deletions cut 3 bases from V and 6 bases from J, with 18 bases between. Germline V gives CDR1 KGHSH, CDR2 LQKENI. The CDR3 runs 16 residues. The CDR3 protein is CASSPLSRGDRQPQHF. CDR3 coding DNA: TGTGCCAGCTCACCGCTAAGTCGGGGGGATCGTCAGCCCCAGCATTTT.

The chain recombines TRBV6-6 with TRBJ2-1; D remains unclear. V was trimmed by 2 bases and J by 8 bases, leaving 10 bases between them. The CDR3 length is 13 residues. CDR1 MNHNY and CDR2 SVGAGI come from the germline V gene (reference sequence). The CDR3 region has the DNA TGTGCCAGCAGTTACGTCGCGTTGGATGAGCAGTTCTTC. Amino acid sequence: CASSYVALDEQFF.

This clonotype was counted a few times. The V and J genes are TRBV6-2 or TRBV6-3 and TRBJ2-3; 11 nucleotides agree with TRBD2. From germline, CDR1 is MNHEY and CDR2 SVGEGT. The CDR3 has 17 amino acids. Trimming removed 2 bases from V and 0 bases from J; junction bases left unmatched: 4. CDR3 residues: CASSYALAGGSTDTQYF. As DNA, the CDR3 is TGTGCCAGCAGTTACGCGCTAGCGGGGGGTAGCACAGATACGCAGTATTTT.

This chain connects TRBV18 to TRBJ2-1, with unresolved D. Trimming shortened V by 0 bases and J by 5 bases, and 8 bases separated the two germline ends. The CDR3 consists of 14 residues. In germline, CDR1 is KGHSH, CDR2 LQKENI. DNA of the CDR3: TGTGCCAGCTCACCACCGAGGCCACACAATGAGCAGTTCTTC. Protein product: CASSPPRPHNEQFF.

This clonotype was seen more than once but under ten times. The chain couples TRBV7-8 to TRBJ2-1, with unresolved D. This CDR3 has 14 residues. CDR1 is SGHVS, CDR2 FQNEAQ, per germline. V gave up 1 base and J gave up 4 bases, with 8 bases separating them. CDR3 in amino acids: CASSLDWAYNEQFF. Written as DNA, the CDR3 is TGTGCCAGCAGCTTAGATTGGGCTTACAATGAGCAGTTCTTC.

The chain joins TRBV6-6 to TRBJ1-2; 10 bases are shared with TRBD1. J gave up 6 bases and V 4 bases, and 5 bases lay outside the gene matches. Germline loops: CDR1 MNHNY, CDR2 SVGAGI (reference sequence). This CDR3 contains 14 residues. CDR3 bases: TGTGCCAGCAGTTCCCGGACAGGGGGGAATGGCTACACCTTC. Translating gives CASSSRTGGNGYTF.

The rearrangement uses TRBV24-1 and TRBJ2-1, with D possibly TRBD1 on 6 matching bases. Trimming removed 6 bases from V and 4 bases from J, with 15 bases in between. Germline CDR1 KGHDR, CDR2 SFDVKD. The CDR3 length is 15 residues. DNA for the CDR3: TGTGCCACCAGTCAAAGGGACATAACTTACAATGAGCAGTTCTTC. Encoded protein: CATSQRDITYNEQFF.

In this sample, this clonotype turned up a few times. The rearrangement joins TRBV20-1 to TRBJ1-2; TRBD1 is a possible D gene (5 bases). The ends were cut back, 3 bases at V and 4 bases at J, with 6 bases in the middle. The germline gives CDR1 DFQATT, CDR2 SNEGSKA (reference sequence). The CDR3 contains 11 residues. The CDR3 DNA is TGCAGTGCTAGGGGGACCTATGGCTACACCTTC. Amino acid sequence: CSARGTYGYTF.

This chain joins TRBV4-2 and TRBJ1-2, with D possibly matching TRBD1 (5 bases). The CDR3 totals 17 residues. Germline V gene lookup returns CDR1 LGHNA and CDR2 YNFKEQ. V shed 2 bases and J shed 4 bases, with 20 bases lying between them. The CDR3 DNA is TGTGCCAGCAGCCAATCGGGCGGGACCGCATCCCCCTATGGCTACACCTTC. Protein product: CASSQSGGTASPYGYTF.

The chain has TRBV7-8 and TRBJ2-5; D remains unclear. The germline gives CDR1 SGHVS, CDR2 FQNEAQ. Deletions cut 0 bases from V and 1 base from J, with 12 bases between. The CDR3 loop spans 16 amino acids. The CDR3 protein is CASSLASYRSQETQYF. CDR3 DNA: TGTGCCAGCAGCTTAGCCTCTTACAGAAGCCAAGAGACCCAGTACTTC.

The genes are TRBV28 and TRBJ2-3; TRBD2 matches 7 bases. J lost 0 bases, V lost 6 bases, and 6 bases had no gene match. The germline CDR1 and CDR2 sequences are MDHEN and SYDVKM. The CDR3 extends over 15 amino acids. The CDR3: CASRGGTISTDTQYF. CDR3 bases: TGTGCCAGCAGGGGGGGGACCATTAGCACAGATACGCAGTATTTT.

This clonotype turned up a few times. V usage is TRBV20-1 and J usage is TRBJ1-2, with unresolved D. This CDR3 comprises 13 residues. Trimming removed 6 bases from V and 3 bases from J, with 14 bases in between. Germline CDR1 DFQATT, CDR2 SNEGSKA (reference sequence). In nucleotides, the CDR3 is TGCAGTGCCCAAAACACGACCGACTATGGCTACACCTTC. It specifies CSAQNTTDYGYTF.